The T cell receptor beta chain described here comes from a study of cytotoxic CD8 clonotypes in ibrutinib-treated CLL. Germline CDR1 reads SGDLS; CDR2 reads YYNGEE. The CDR3 runs 14 residues. Trimming took 2 bases from V and 0 from J, leaving 6 bases between them. Assay: immunoSEQ multiplex PCR; the TCRdb copy retains only in-frame clones and omits some. In the table there are hundreds of thousands of clones, 70% of which are singletons. This clone was picked up a small number of times. In the same sample, other DNA sequences code for this CDR3. The chain links TRBV9 to TRBJ2-1, with unresolved D. The receptor's source is a human donor with chronic lymphocytic leukemia. The sequencing used PBMCs, collected after 24 months of ibrutinib treatment. In DNA form, the CDR3 reads TGTGCCAGCAGCGTTTCTAGCTCCTACAATGAGCAGTTCTTC. This encodes CASSVSSSYNEQFF. Full variable domain (remainder filled in from reference TRBV9 and TRBJ2-1): DSGVTQTPKHLITATGQRVTLRCSPRSGDLSVYWYQQSLDQGLQFLIQYYNGEERAKGNILERFSAQQFPDLHSELNLSSLELGDSALYFCASSVSSSYNEQFFGPGTRLTVL.